This note documents a single T cell receptor beta chain sequence. The antigen remains unidentified. Uncontrolled infection, other autoimmune disease, pregnancy or lactation barred patients from enrollment. Deletions cut 0 bases from V and 2 bases from J, with 7 bases between. This CDR3 comprises 14 residues. Germline CDR1 LNHNV, CDR2 YYDKDF (reference sequence). These data belong to a study of T cells in Graves' hyperthyroidism and ophthalmopathy. Overall study context: Peripheral blood samples were taken at initial diagnosis, prior to any treatment.

Findings of the study overall: From stable hyperthyroidism, ophthalmopathy was set apart by a 13 V-J model.

What was amplified from RNA transcripts were TCR beta CDR3 regions. The HTBI set primed first-round TCR CDR3 RT-PCR. Via MiXCR, TCRdb re-called the multiplex PCR reads, giving one row per CDR3 protein. The sample consists of 20,000 to 30,000 distinct CDR3 sequences, approximately 49% of them appearing once. This chain joins TRBV15 and TRBJ1-1; D gene unclear. This sequence originates from a woman aged 40 to 49 with Graves' hyperthyroidism that later progressed to Graves' ophthalmopathy. Source material: blood. CDR3 in amino acids: CATSRDMSNTEAFF. CDR3 bases: TGTGCCACCAGCAGAGATATGTCAAACACTGAAGCTTTCTTT.